The 14 T cell receptor beta chains in this list originate from one sample, sequenced in a study of CD8 T cells in ankylosing spondylitis. TCRdb analysed the 5' RACE reads with MiXCR anew, one entry per CDR3 protein. This sample yields 150,000 to 200,000 distinct CDR3 sequences, of which 15% to 20% are seen a single time; about 4.3% belongs to the top ten. The sequencing sample was made of blood, either unsorted or a sorted T cell fraction (not recorded which). The receptors derive from a male donor aged 10-30 years with ankylosing spondylitis or in good health (not recorded which).

This clonotype was seen at least ten times. The chain couples TRBV28 to TRBJ2-3; D ambiguous. V gave up 5 bases and J gave up 5 bases, with 8 bases separating them. Germline assignment: CDR1 MDHEN and CDR2 SYDVKM. This CDR3 region has 12 residues. The CDR3 spells CASSGFQDTQYF. CDR3 nucleotide sequence: TGTGCCAGCAGTGGGTTCCAAGATACGCAGTATTTT. Combining the CDR3 with reference TRBV28 and TRBJ2-3 gives the whole variable domain DVKVTQSSRYLVKRTGEKVFLECVQDMDHENMFWYRQDPGLGLRLIYFSYDVKMKEKGDIPEGYSVSREKKERFSLILESASTNQTSMYLCASSGFQDTQYFGPGTRLTVL.

In this sample, this clonotype turned up many times. J is TRBJ1-5 and V is TRBV6-2 or TRBV6-3; no clear D gene. In germline, CDR1 is MNHEY, CDR2 SVGEGT. This CDR3 is built from 13 residues. V dropped 3 bases and J dropped 4 bases, with 7 bases sitting between them. CDR3 loop: CASSYIGNQPQHF. Written as DNA, the CDR3 is TGTGCCAGCAGTTATATCGGGAATCAGCCCCAGCATTTT.

The chain recombines TRBV20-1 with TRBJ2-7; 15 nucleotides agree with TRBD2. Germline values: CDR1 DFQATT, CDR2 SNEGSKA (reference sequence). The CDR3 sequence is 14 residues long. The CDR3: CRRWTSGRVGEQYF. The CDR3 nucleotides read TGCCGCCGTTGGACTAGCGGGAGGGTTGGCGAGCAGTACTTC.

This clonotype has a count of ten or more. The chain carries TRBV20-1 and TRBJ2-2, with D perhaps being TRBD1 or TRBD2 (5 bases each). CDR1 DFQATT and CDR2 SNEGSKA come from the germline V gene (reference sequence). V shed 1 base and J shed 2 bases, with 17 bases lying between them. The CDR3 consists of 17 residues. The CDR3 DNA sequence: TGCAGTGCTAGAGGATTTACCGGGACGCCCAACACCGGGGAGCTGTTTTTT. It is translated as CSARGFTGTPNTGELFF.

The table lists this clonotype with many counts. J is TRBJ2-2 and V is TRBV12-3 or TRBV12-4, with 8 nucleotides matching TRBD2. The CDR3 is 15 amino acids. Trimming at V came to 7 bases and at J to 4 bases, leaving 8 bases not matched to a gene. CDR3 DNA sequence: TGTGCCAGCACGTCCGGTACTAGCGGCACCGGGGAGCTGTTTTTT. It codes for CASTSGTSGTGELFF.

This clonotype has at least ten counts. V is TRBV5-6 and J is TRBJ2-5, with D perhaps being TRBD1 or TRBD2 (5 bases each). The CDR3 is made up of 16 amino acids. The V end lost 1 base, the J end lost 2 bases, and 15 bases lay between the germline ends. CDR1 is SGHDT and CDR2 is YYEEEE in the germline V gene. The CDR3 here is CASSLYLPGLQETQYF. In DNA, the CDR3 is TGTGCCAGCAGCTTGTACCTCCCGGGGCTACAAGAGACCCAGTACTTC.

The chain couples TRBV25-1 to TRBJ2-2; D unresolved. The CDR3 loop spans 11 amino acids. V lost 7 bases to trimming and J lost 7 bases, with 7 bases between them. The germline V gene has CDR1 MGHDK and CDR2 SYGVNS. CDR3 sequence: CASMENGELFF. CDR3 in DNA: TGTGCCAGCATGGAAAACGGGGAGCTGTTTTTT. The variable domain in full, with the rest retrieved from reference TRBV25-1 and TRBJ2-2, is EADIYQTPRYLVIGTGKKITLECSQTMGHDKMYWYQQDPGMELHLIHYSYGVNSTEKGDLSSESTVSRIRTEHFPLTLESARPSHTSQYLCASMENGELFFGEGSRLTVL.

This clonotype was recorded a few times. This may come from a read error, since a much larger clone is one base off. In DNA, the CDR3 is TGTGCCAGCAGTTACTTCGGGAACACTGAAGCTTTCTTT. This encodes CASSYFGNTEAFF. The chain is built from TRBV6-5 and TRBJ1-1; D is unclear. With 1 base removed from V and 1 base from J, the gap between germline ends came to 4 bases. The CDR3 is 13 residues long. Germline lookup yields CDR1 MNHEY and CDR2 SVGAGI.

Ten or more counts support this clonotype. This sequence joins TRBV6-2 or TRBV6-3 and TRBJ2-1; D is unclear. The CDR3 extends over 16 amino acids. Germline CDR1 is MNHEY and CDR2 is SVGEGT. The V and J ends lost 0 bases and 0 bases respectively, with 9 bases between them. CDR3 nucleotide sequence: TGTGCCAGCAGTTACTCGGGTCTGAGCTCCTACAATGAGCAGTTCTTC. It encodes CASSYSGLSSYNEQFF.

This clonotype has at least ten counts. This rearrangement joins TRBV28 to TRBJ1-2; 8 positions match TRBD1. The junction had 9 bases not matched to a gene; V was cut back by 5 bases and J by 7 bases. CDR3 length: 14 amino acids. CDR1 MDHEN and CDR2 SYDVKM come from the germline V gene. CDR3 sequence reads: CASSTWTGSPGYTF. CDR3 nucleotides: TGTGCCAGCAGTACCTGGACAGGGAGTCCTGGCTACACCTTC.

This clonotype was observed at least ten times. The chain combines TRBV5-1 with TRBJ1-1; possible D gene TRBD1, 5 bases. This CDR3 has 12 residues. Germline V gene lookup returns CDR1 SGHRS and CDR2 YFSETQ. Between the trimmed V and J ends, which lost 2 bases and 9 bases, there was a span of 11 bases. The CDR3 bases are TGCGCCAGCAGCTTCGGGGGGATGAAAGCTTTCTTT. Encoded protein: CASSFGGMKAFF.

The chain employs TRBV7-6 and TRBJ2-1; D might be TRBD1 (5 bases). The CDR3 sequence is 14 residues long. Trimming removed 3 bases at V and 5 bases at J, with 11 bases between. Per the germline V gene, CDR1 is SGHVS and CDR2 is FNYEAQ. The DNA for the CDR3 is TGTGCCAGCAGCTTGCAGGACAACAACAATGAGCAGTTCTTC. Amino acids: CASSLQDNNNEQFF.

The chain is built from TRBV29-1 and TRBJ2-1; the match to TRBD2 covers 7 bases. This CDR3 is built from 15 residues. The J segment lost 1 base and the V segment lost 6 bases, leaving 9 bases of the junction unmatched. Germline V gene data show CDR1 as SQVTM and CDR2 as ANQGSEA. The CDR3 sequence is CSVLDAGESYNEQFF. The CDR3, as DNA: TGCAGCGTCCTAGACGCGGGAGAGTCCTACAATGAGCAGTTCTTC.

This clonotype was counted at least ten times. The V call is TRBV12-3 or TRBV12-4, the J call TRBJ2-7, with D possibly TRBD1 on 5 matching bases. CDR3 size: 14 residues. The V and J ends lost 5 bases and 4 bases respectively, with 15 bases between them. The CDR3 region has the DNA TGTGCCAGCAGTCCGACTGGACACAATTACGAGCAGTACGTC. Translation: CASSPTGHNYEQYV.